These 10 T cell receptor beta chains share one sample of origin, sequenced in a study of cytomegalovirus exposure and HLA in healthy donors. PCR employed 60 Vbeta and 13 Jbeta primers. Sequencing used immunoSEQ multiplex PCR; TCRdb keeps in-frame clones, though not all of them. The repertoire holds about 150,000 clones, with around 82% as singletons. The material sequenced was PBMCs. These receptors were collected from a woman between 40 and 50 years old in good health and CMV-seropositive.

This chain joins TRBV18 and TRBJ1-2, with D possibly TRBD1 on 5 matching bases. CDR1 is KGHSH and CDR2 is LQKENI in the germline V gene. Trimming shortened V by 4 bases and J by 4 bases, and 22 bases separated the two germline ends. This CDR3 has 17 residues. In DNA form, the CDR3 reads TGTGCCAGCTCACTACCCCGGGGCGGGGGAAACGGCTATGGCTACACCTTC. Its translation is CASSLPRGGGNGYGYTF.

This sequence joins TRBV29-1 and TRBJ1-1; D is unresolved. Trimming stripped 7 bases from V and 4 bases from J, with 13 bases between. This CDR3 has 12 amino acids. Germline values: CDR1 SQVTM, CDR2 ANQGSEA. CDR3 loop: CSAAAMGTEAFF. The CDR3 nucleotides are TGCAGCGCCGCGGCCATGGGCACTGAAGCTTTCTTT.

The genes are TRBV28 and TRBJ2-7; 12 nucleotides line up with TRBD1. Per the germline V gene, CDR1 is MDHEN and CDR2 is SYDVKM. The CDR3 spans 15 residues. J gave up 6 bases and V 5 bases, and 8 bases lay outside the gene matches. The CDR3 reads CASSALGDRGPEQYF. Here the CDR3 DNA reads TGTGCCAGCAGTGCCCTCGGGGACAGGGGGCCCGAGCAGTACTTC.

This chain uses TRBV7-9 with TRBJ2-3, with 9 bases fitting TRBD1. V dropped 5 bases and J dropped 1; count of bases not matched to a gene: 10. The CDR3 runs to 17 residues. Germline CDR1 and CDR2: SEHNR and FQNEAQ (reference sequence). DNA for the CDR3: TGTGCCAGCAGCCCACCTCCGGGACAGGGCCGCACAGATACGCAGTATTTT. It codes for CASSPPPGQGRTDTQYF.

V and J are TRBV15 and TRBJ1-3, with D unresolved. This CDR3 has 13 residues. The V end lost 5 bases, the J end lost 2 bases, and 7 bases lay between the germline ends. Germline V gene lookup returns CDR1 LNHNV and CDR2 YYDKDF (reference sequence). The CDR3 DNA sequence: TGTGCCACCAGCCGCCAGACTGGAAACACCATATATTTT. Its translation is CATSRQTGNTIYF.

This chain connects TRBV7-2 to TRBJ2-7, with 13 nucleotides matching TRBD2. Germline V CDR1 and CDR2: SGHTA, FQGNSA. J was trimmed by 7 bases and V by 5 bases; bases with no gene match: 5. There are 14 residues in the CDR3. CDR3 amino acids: CASSELAGGGEQYF. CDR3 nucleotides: TGTGCCAGCAGCGAACTAGCGGGAGGGGGAGAGCAGTACTTC.

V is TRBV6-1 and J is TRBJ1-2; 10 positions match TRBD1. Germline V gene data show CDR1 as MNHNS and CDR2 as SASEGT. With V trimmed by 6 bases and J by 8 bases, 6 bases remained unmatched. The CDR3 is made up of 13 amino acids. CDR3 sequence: CASRVTGGRGYTF. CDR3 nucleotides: TGTGCCAGCAGAGTGACAGGGGGCCGGGGCTACACCTTC.

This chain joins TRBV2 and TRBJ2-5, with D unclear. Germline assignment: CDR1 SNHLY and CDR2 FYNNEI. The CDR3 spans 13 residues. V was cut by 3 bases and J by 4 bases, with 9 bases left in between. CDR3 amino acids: CASSDGSRETQYF. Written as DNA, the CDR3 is TGTGCCAGCAGTGACGGTAGTAGAGAGACCCAGTACTTC.

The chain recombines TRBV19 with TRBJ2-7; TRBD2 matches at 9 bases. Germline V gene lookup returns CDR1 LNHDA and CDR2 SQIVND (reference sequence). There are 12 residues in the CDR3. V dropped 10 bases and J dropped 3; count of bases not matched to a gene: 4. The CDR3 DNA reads TGTGCCACCGGGACTAGCCTCTACGAGCAGTACTTC. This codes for CATGTSLYEQYF.

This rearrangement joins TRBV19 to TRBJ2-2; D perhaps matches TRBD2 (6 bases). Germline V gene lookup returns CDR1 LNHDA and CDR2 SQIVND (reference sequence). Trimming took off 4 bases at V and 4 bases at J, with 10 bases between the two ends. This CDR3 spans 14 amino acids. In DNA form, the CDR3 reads TGTGCCAGTAGTAGGGTGGAGGGCACCGGGGAGCTGTTTTTT. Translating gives CASSRVEGTGELFF.